A selection of T cell receptor beta chains follows, all from one sample in a study of Graves' ophthalmopathy and Graves' hyperthyroidism. TCRdb analysed the multiplex PCR reads with MiXCR anew, one entry per CDR3 protein. The table includes roughly 400,000 distinct CDR3 sequences, approximately 20% detected once. What was sequenced was peripheral blood. These receptors originate from a young woman with Graves' ophthalmopathy. CDR3s include the opening cysteine and the closing phenylalanine or tryptophan. A D gene is named only where the DNA matches it firmly. The size of a clone is reported for some rows only, either as once, few or many, or as a class for expanded clones.

V gene: TRBV6-1; clone size: many; CDR3 length: 12; D gene: -; J gene: TRBJ2-7; CDR3 DNA: TGTGCCAGCAGTGCGCCCGGTCCCCAGCAGTACTTC; CDR3 protein: CASSAPGPQQYF
V gene: TRBV7-2; clone size: many; CDR3 length: 15; D gene: TRBD2; J gene: TRBJ2-7; CDR3 DNA: TGTGCCAGCAGCCCGGGACTAGCGGGAACCAACGAGCAGTACTTC; CDR3 protein: CASSPGLAGTNEQYF
V gene: TRBV14; clone size: many; CDR3 length: 15; D gene: -; J gene: TRBJ2-5; CDR3 DNA: TGTGCCAGCAGCCAAGACCCTTGGGTGCAAGAGACCCAGTACTTC; CDR3 protein: CASSQDPWVQETQYF
V gene: TRBV14; clone size: many; CDR3 length: 15; D gene: -; J gene: TRBJ1-1; CDR3 DNA: TGTGCCAGCAGCCAAGATGGTTCAAGGGACACTGAAGCTTTCTTT; CDR3 protein: CASSQDGSRDTEAFF
V gene: TRBV20-1; clone size: many; CDR3 length: 14; D gene: -; J gene: TRBJ2-7; CDR3 DNA: TGCAGTGCAAACATGGCGACTTTAATCTACGAGCAGTACTTC; CDR3 protein: CSANMATLIYEQYF
V gene: TRBV20-1; clone size: -; CDR3 length: 14; D gene: -; J gene: TRBJ1-6; CDR3 DNA: TGCAGTGCTAGGGCCGCTGAGGGTAATTCACCCCTCCACTTT; CDR3 protein: CSARAAEGNSPLHF
V gene: TRBV12-3/TRBV12-4; clone size: many; CDR3 length: 14; D gene: TRBD1; J gene: TRBJ2-5; CDR3 DNA: TGTGCCAGCAGACCCCGGACAGGGCAAGAGACCCAGTACTTC; CDR3 protein: CASRPRTGQETQYF
V gene: TRBV6-2/TRBV6-3; clone size: many; CDR3 length: 13; D gene: -; J gene: TRBJ2-7; CDR3 DNA: TGTGCCAGCAGAGCCACCGGGACTCACGAGCAGTACTTC; CDR3 protein: CASRATGTHEQYF
V gene: TRBV7-2; clone size: many; CDR3 length: 15; D gene: -; J gene: TRBJ2-7; CDR3 DNA: TGTGCCAGCAGCTCTCCGGACCGGGGGCACTACGAGCAGTACTTC; CDR3 protein: CASSSPDRGHYEQYF
V gene: TRBV6-1; clone size: -; CDR3 length: 16; D gene: -; J gene: TRBJ1-5; CDR3 DNA: TGTGCCAGCAGCGGGGGGGGGTGGACTGGCAATCAGCCCCAGCATTTT; CDR3 protein: CASSGGGWTGNQPQHF
V gene: TRBV7-7; clone size: many; CDR3 length: 13; D gene: -; J gene: TRBJ2-3; CDR3 DNA: TGTGCTAGCAGCCGGGACCCCGGGGATACGCAGTATTTT; CDR3 protein: CASSRDPGDTQYF
V gene: TRBV5-1; clone size: many; CDR3 length: 17; D gene: TRBD1; J gene: TRBJ1-1; CDR3 DNA: TGCGCCAGCAGCGGGGACAGGGGGCGAGGAGGAGGCACTGAAGCTTTCTTT; CDR3 protein: CASSGDRGRGGGTEAFF
V gene: TRBV7-9; clone size: many; CDR3 length: 12; D gene: TRBD1; J gene: TRBJ2-7; CDR3 DNA: TGTGCCAGCAGCACGACAGGGGACGAGCAGTACTTC; CDR3 protein: CASSTTGDEQYF
V gene: TRBV3-1; clone size: many; CDR3 length: 12; D gene: -; J gene: TRBJ2-4; CDR3 DNA: TGTGCCAGCAGCTCACGGTTGGGGATTCAGTACTTC; CDR3 protein: CASSSRLGIQYF
V gene: TRBV6-2/TRBV6-3; clone size: many; CDR3 length: 13; D gene: -; J gene: TRBJ2-7; CDR3 DNA: TGTGCCAGCAAGACAGCTAGCTCCTACGAGCAGTACTTC; CDR3 protein: CASKTASSYEQYF
V gene: TRBV30; clone size: many; CDR3 length: 13; D gene: -; J gene: TRBJ1-5; CDR3 DNA: TGTGCCTGGGCGGGACAAGGCAATCAGCCCCAGCATTTT; CDR3 protein: CAWAGQGNQPQHF
V gene: TRBV10-1; clone size: many; CDR3 length: 17; D gene: -; J gene: TRBJ2-7; CDR3 DNA: TGCGCCAGCAGTGATTCCCGGGAACCGGGATATTTCTACGAGCAGTACTTC; CDR3 protein: CASSDSREPGYFYEQYF
V gene: TRBV12-3/TRBV12-4; clone size: many; CDR3 length: 14; D gene: TRBD1; J gene: TRBJ1-1; CDR3 DNA: TGTGCCAGCTTAACAGGGGTCCCTGTATGGAAAGTTTTCTTT; CDR3 protein: CASLTGVPVWKVFF
V gene: TRBV28; clone size: many; CDR3 length: 12; D gene: -; J gene: TRBJ2-7; CDR3 DNA: TGTGCCAGCAGTCCCTGGCCATACGAGCAGTACTTC; CDR3 protein: CASSPWPYEQYF
V gene: TRBV6-5; clone size: many; CDR3 length: 14; D gene: TRBD2; J gene: TRBJ2-2; CDR3 DNA: TGTGCCAGCACTTCCCCTACGGGAGGCGGGGAGCTGTTTTTT; CDR3 protein: CASTSPTGGGELFF
V gene: TRBV12-3/TRBV12-4; clone size: many; CDR3 length: 15; D gene: TRBD2; J gene: TRBJ2-5; CDR3 DNA: TGTGCCAGCACCCCCCTGCGGGGGGCAGGGGAGACCCAGTACTTC; CDR3 protein: CASTPLRGAGETQYF
V gene: TRBV20-1; clone size: many; CDR3 length: 15; D gene: TRBD1; J gene: TRBJ2-2; CDR3 DNA: TGCAGTGCTACCCCGACAGGGTACGGCACCGGGGAGCTGTTTTTT; CDR3 protein: CSATPTGYGTGELFF
V gene: TRBV19; clone size: many; CDR3 length: 15; D gene: TRBD1; J gene: TRBJ1-5; CDR3 DNA: TGTGCCAGTAGTATAGGCGACAGGGCCGGGCAGCCCCAGCATTTT; CDR3 protein: CASSIGDRAGQPQHF
V gene: TRBV7-2; clone size: many; CDR3 length: 12; D gene: -; J gene: TRBJ1-2; CDR3 DNA: TGTGCCAGCAGCTTACGAAGCTATGGCTACACCTTC; CDR3 protein: CASSLRSYGYTF
V gene: TRBV6-5; clone size: many; CDR3 length: 13; D gene: -; J gene: TRBJ1-1; CDR3 DNA: TGTGCCAGCAGTTACTCAGGGACCGAAGAAGCTTTCTTT; CDR3 protein: CASSYSGTEEAFF
V gene: TRBV19; clone size: many; CDR3 length: 9; D gene: -; J gene: TRBJ1-2; CDR3 DNA: TGTGCCACGCCAACAGAAATGATCTTC; CDR3 protein: CATPTEMIF
V gene: TRBV2; clone size: many; CDR3 length: 13; D gene: -; J gene: TRBJ1-6; CDR3 DNA: TGTGCCAGCAGGGACTCCTATAATTCACCCCTCCACTTT; CDR3 protein: CASRDSYNSPLHF
V gene: TRBV30; clone size: many; CDR3 length: 15; D gene: -; J gene: TRBJ2-7; CDR3 DNA: TGTGCCTGGATGCAGTCGGCGGGGACAGCCTACGAGCAGTACTTC; CDR3 protein: CAWMQSAGTAYEQYF
V gene: TRBV6-1; clone size: many; CDR3 length: 16; D gene: -; J gene: TRBJ1-1; CDR3 DNA: TGTGCCAGCAGTCCTGACCGACCGATATTCAACACTGAAGCTTTCTTT; CDR3 protein: CASSPDRPIFNTEAFF
V gene: TRBV7-9; clone size: many; CDR3 length: 12; D gene: -; J gene: TRBJ2-5; CDR3 DNA: TGTGCCACCCAGGACTTATCAGAGACCCAGTACTTC; CDR3 protein: CATQDLSETQYF
V gene: TRBV5-1; clone size: many; CDR3 length: 16; D gene: TRBD1; J gene: TRBJ1-1; CDR3 DNA: TGCGCCAGCAGCTCGGGACAGGTTCGTGAGGGCACTGAAGCTTTCTTT; CDR3 protein: CASSSGQVREGTEAFF
V gene: TRBV28; clone size: many; CDR3 length: 18; D gene: -; J gene: TRBJ2-4; CDR3 DNA: TGTGCCAGCAGTGGACAGGGAGGGGAGATATTAGCCAAAAACATTCAGTACTTC; CDR3 protein: CASSGQGGEILAKNIQYF
V gene: TRBV20-1; clone size: many; CDR3 length: 13; D gene: TRBD1; J gene: TRBJ2-4; CDR3 DNA: TGCAGTGCTAAGGACAGGGGGGGAAACATTCAGTACTTC; CDR3 protein: CSAKDRGGNIQYF
V gene: TRBV3-1; clone size: many; CDR3 length: 12; D gene: -; J gene: TRBJ1-5; CDR3 DNA: TGTGCCAGCAGCCAGGGAGATCAGCCCCAGCATTTT; CDR3 protein: CASSQGDQPQHF
V gene: TRBV28; clone size: many; CDR3 length: 11; D gene: -; J gene: TRBJ2-5; CDR3 DNA: TGTGCCAGCAGAGCCCAGGAGACCCAGTACTTC; CDR3 protein: CASRAQETQYF
V gene: TRBV7-2; clone size: many; CDR3 length: 14; D gene: -; J gene: TRBJ2-7; CDR3 DNA: TGTGCCAGCAGCTTAAGACAGTCGCACTACGAGCAGTACTTC; CDR3 protein: CASSLRQSHYEQYF
V gene: TRBV30; clone size: -; CDR3 length: 12; D gene: -; J gene: TRBJ1-1; CDR3 DNA: TGTGCCTGGAGTAGGCAGCTGCTTGAAGCTTTCTTT; CDR3 protein: CAWSRQLLEAFF
V gene: TRBV28; clone size: -; CDR3 length: 15; D gene: TRBD1; J gene: TRBJ2-7; CDR3 DNA: TGTGCCAGCAGTTCCTTCCCGGGACAGGGAGGCGAGCAGTACTTC; CDR3 protein: CASSSFPGQGGEQYF
V gene: TRBV27; clone size: many; CDR3 length: 13; D gene: TRBD2; J gene: TRBJ2-7; CDR3 DNA: TGTGCCAGCAGGGGGACTAGATCCTACGAGCAGTACTTC; CDR3 protein: CASRGTRSYEQYF
V gene: TRBV11-2; clone size: many; CDR3 length: 13; D gene: -; J gene: TRBJ2-7; CDR3 DNA: TGTGCCAGCAGCTTAGAGGCGCCCTACGAGCAGTACTTC; CDR3 protein: CASSLEAPYEQYF
V gene: TRBV6-5; clone size: many; CDR3 length: 16; D gene: TRBD2; J gene: TRBJ2-7; CDR3 DNA: TGTGCCAGCAGTTACAGAGCCCTACTAGCGTCCTACGAGCAGTACTTC; CDR3 protein: CASSYRALLASYEQYF
V gene: TRBV11-2; clone size: many; CDR3 length: 16; D gene: TRBD1; J gene: TRBJ1-1; CDR3 DNA: TGTGCCAGCAGCCCATACCATGACAGGGTCGACACTGAAGCTTTCTTT; CDR3 protein: CASSPYHDRVDTEAFF